Sequencing of this T cell receptor beta chain was carried out in a study of shared clonotypes between healthy human individuals. As concerns this clone: What it binds is not known.

The study, taken as a whole, reports: Measured sharing among donors was expected to vary with sequencing depth. Non-shared clonotypes had lower generation probabilities than clonotypes shared by all four sorted-subset donors.

A CD45RA-negative memory subset and a CD45RA+ naive subset were separated from the CD4+ cells. V was clipped by 1 base and J by 4 bases, with 13 bases between them. The CDR3 has 16 residues. Germline loops: CDR1 LNHDA, CDR2 SQIVND (reference sequence). In the study's own analysis: Junction-only sequences produced by ImmunoSEQ had no quality scores, so filtering differed. Assay used: immunoSEQ multiplex PCR; TCRdb lists only in-frame clones, some missing. That table is the source of V, J and clone size, and D and trimming were worked out from the DNA. The sample lists about a million clones, approximately 72% occurring once.

Sequencing was done on a sample of memory CD4+ T cells sorted from blood. Sample subset: CD45RA-negative fraction. This clonotype was obtained from a man between 18 and 29 years old in good health. This sequence joins TRBV19 and TRBJ2-2; weak D call: TRBD1 (6 bases). The CDR3 coding sequence is TGTGCCAGTAGTATAGTGTACAGGGCTTCCACCGGGGAGCTGTTTTTT. It yields the protein CASSIVYRASTGELFF.